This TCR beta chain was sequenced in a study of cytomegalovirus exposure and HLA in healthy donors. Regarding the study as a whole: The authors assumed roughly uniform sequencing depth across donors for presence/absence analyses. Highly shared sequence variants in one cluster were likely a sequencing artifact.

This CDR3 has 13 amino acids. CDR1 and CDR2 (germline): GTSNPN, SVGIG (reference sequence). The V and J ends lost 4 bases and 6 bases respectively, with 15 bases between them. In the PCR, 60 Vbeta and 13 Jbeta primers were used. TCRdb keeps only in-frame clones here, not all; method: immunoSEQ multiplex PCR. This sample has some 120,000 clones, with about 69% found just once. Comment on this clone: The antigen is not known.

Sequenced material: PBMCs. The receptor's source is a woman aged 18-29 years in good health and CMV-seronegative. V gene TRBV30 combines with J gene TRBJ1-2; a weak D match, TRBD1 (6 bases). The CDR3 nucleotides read TGTGCCTGGAACATAGGGGGACCCGATGGCTACACCTTC. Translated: CAWNIGGPDGYTF.